This entry lists 8 T cell receptor beta chains sequenced from one sample in a study of shared clonotypes between healthy human individuals (dated by TCRdb to about 2020). For the CD8 naive samples, CD45RO-negative cells were positively selected for CCR7, yielding a CD45RA+CCR7+ population from which TemRA cells were excluded. The library was prepared using the immunoSEQ multiplex PCR assay. Here the immuneACCESS table is served through TCRdb, limited to in-frame sequences with V and J called. Missing clones are a known gap in these copies; in checked studies unresolved V genes cover under half, and the rest lacks a known reason. The sample data list around 2,000,000 clones, and roughly 91% of these were observed just once. The top ten hold roughly 1.7% of the sample. The sequenced sample was naive CD8+ T cells from PBMCs. In light of the paper, this sample's cell subset or site label describes: CD45RA+CCR7+. These receptors were collected from a man between 18 and 29 years old in good health. Some clones in this sample may be carry-over from other donors' samples.

The chain links TRBV28 to TRBJ2-2; D is possibly TRBD2 (6 bases). This CDR3 contains 15 residues. The germline CDR1 and CDR2 sequences are MDHEN and SYDVKM. V shed 6 bases and J shed 7 bases, with 18 bases lying between them. The CDR3 loop reads CASSLRGLRGGELFF. As DNA, the CDR3 is TGTGCCAGCAGCCTCCGGGGACTTCGAGGCGGGGAGCTGTTTTTT.

This clone has more than one count but fewer than ten. This chain uses TRBV28 with TRBJ1-4; maybe TRBD1 (5 bases). Germline CDR1 is MDHEN and CDR2 is SYDVKM. V lost 6 bases, J lost 0 bases, and 17 bases lay in between. The CDR3 extends over 17 amino acids. The CDR3 DNA reads TGTGCCAGCAGCTCCGGGACCCAAATTGCAACTAATGAAAAACTGTTTTTT. Its translation: CASSSGTQIATNEKLFF.

The chain carries TRBV9 and TRBJ1-3; D unresolved. V gave up 1 base and J gave up 0 bases, with 8 bases separating them. CDR3 length equals 15 residues. CDR1 and CDR2 (germline): SGDLS, YYNGEE. The CDR3 sequence: CASSVFDTSGNTIYF. As DNA, the CDR3 is TGTGCCAGCAGCGTATTCGACACCTCTGGAAACACCATATATTTT.

The CDR3 reads CASSQDWGDLAGALYEQFF. The CDR3 DNA follows: TGCGCCAGCAGCCAAGATTGGGGGGATTTAGCGGGAGCACTATATGAGCAGTTCTTC. The rearrangement joins TRBV4-3 to TRBJ2-1; 9 positions match TRBD2. Germline trimming cut 0 bases from V and 8 bases from J; bases unmatched to any gene: 17. This CDR3 comprises 19 residues. Germline-derived CDR1 and CDR2 are LGHNA and YSLEER.

Remarks on this clone: Distinct nucleotide sequences in the sample also encode this CDR3. The rearrangement uses TRBV19 and TRBJ1-1; a possible D gene is TRBD1 (5 bases). Between the trimmed V and J ends, which lost 3 bases and 5 bases, there was a span of 10 bases. CDR1 is LNHDA, CDR2 SQIVND, per germline (reference sequence). This CDR3 contains 13 residues. The CDR3 loop reads CASSIRVGTEAFF. CDR3 bases: TGTGCCAGTAGTATCAGGGTTGGAACTGAAGCTTTCTTT. The full variable domain, its missing parts supplied by reference TRBV19 and TRBJ1-1, is DGGITQSPKYLFRKEGQNVTLSCEQNLNHDAMYWYRQDPGQGLRLIYYSQIVNDFQKGDIAEGYSVSREKKESFPLTVTSAQKNPTAFYLCASSIRVGTEAFFGQGTRLTVV.

This chain links TRBV15 with TRBJ2-5; D might be TRBD1 (6 bases). Trimming stripped 4 bases from V and 1 base from J, with 13 bases between. CDR1 is LNHNV and CDR2 is YYDKDF in the germline V gene (reference sequence). The CDR3 totals 15 residues. The CDR3 loop reads CATSTVQGIQETQYF. The DNA for the CDR3 is TGTGCCACCAGCACAGTACAGGGAATCCAAGAGACCCAGTACTTC.

Comments on this clone: Other nucleotide sequences from this sample produce the same CDR3. The V call is TRBV5-6, the J call TRBJ2-7; either TRBD1 or TRBD2 may supply D (5 bases each). The CDR3 has 14 amino acids. CDR1 SGHDT and CDR2 YYEEEE come from the germline V gene. V was shortened by 2 bases and J by 0 bases, with 9 bases between the two germline ends. CDR3 nucleotides: TGTGCCAGCAGCTTTGGGGGAAGCTCCTACGAGCAGTACTTC. Residues: CASSFGGSSYEQYF.

The rearrangement links TRBV2 to TRBJ1-3; no definite D call. CDR1 is SNHLY, CDR2 FYNNEI, per germline. The CDR3 runs to 11 residues. The V and J ends lost 6 bases and 7 bases respectively, with 7 bases between them. This CDR3 reads CASRAGNTIYF. DNA for the CDR3: TGTGCCAGCAGGGCCGGGAACACCATATATTTT.